These 17 T cell receptor beta chains share one sample of origin, sequenced in a study of CD8 T cells in Susac syndrome. An amount of RNA that ranged from 0.5 to 1 ug was reverse transcribed with random hexamers. MiXCR, applied by TCRdb to the immunoSEQ multiplex PCR reads, yields one record per CDR3 protein. The sample includes 25,000 to 30,000 distinct CDR3 sequences, about 93% of them seen just once. The specimen was CD8+ T cells from PBMCs. The receptors derive from a human donor in good health.

The J gene is TRBJ1-1, the V gene TRBV11-2, with 7 bases matching TRBD1. V shed 5 bases and J 7 bases; nucleotides not matched to a gene: 7. This CDR3 has 13 residues. Germline CDR1 SGHAT, CDR2 FQNNGV. The CDR3 protein is CASSMGQTFEAFF. CDR3 DNA sequence: TGTGCCAGCAGCATGGGACAGACATTTGAAGCTTTCTTT.

This clonotype was counted a single time. CDR3 in DNA: TGCGCCAGCAGCTCCGGGGCCGGGGGGGCGAACACCGGGGAGCTGTTTTTT. Translation gives CASSSGAGGANTGELFF. The chain links TRBV5-1 to TRBJ2-2; 8 bases line up with TRBD2. The germline gives CDR1 SGHRS, CDR2 YFSETQ. V shed 3 bases, J shed 0 bases, and the junction held 7 bases outside the gene matches. The CDR3 spans 17 residues.

The chain uses TRBV7-8 and TRBJ2-1, with 8 bases lining up with TRBD1. This CDR3 is built from 13 residues. Looked up from germline, CDR1 is SGHVS and CDR2 is FQNEAQ. J lost 15 bases, V lost 4 bases, and 11 bases had no gene match. The CDR3: CASSSTETGTGFF. In DNA form, the CDR3 reads TGTGCCAGCAGCTCAACTGAAACCGGGACAGGGTTCTTC.

The chain employs TRBV4-1 and TRBJ1-1; TRBD1 might be the D (6 bases). Germline V lookup: CDR1 MGHRA, CDR2 YSYEKL. V was shortened by 3 bases and J by 1 base, with 12 bases between the two germline ends. The CDR3 covers 15 residues. This CDR3 reads CASSQLTQGNTEAFF. The CDR3 nucleotides read TGCGCCAGCAGCCAGCTTACACAGGGGAACACTGAAGCTTTCTTT.

This chain connects TRBV6-2 or TRBV6-3 to TRBJ1-1; D gene uncertain. Germline CDR1 MNHEY, CDR2 SVGEGT. This CDR3 contains 15 residues. Trimming took 5 bases from V and 1 from J, leaving 14 bases between them. CDR3 sequence: CASSTIPGTNTEAFF. Written as DNA, the CDR3 is TGTGCCAGCAGTACCATCCCAGGTACGAACACTGAAGCTTTCTTT.

This clonotype was recorded only once. The rearrangement joins TRBV19 to TRBJ2-1; D may be TRBD1 (6 bases). CDR3 length: 16 residues. CDR1 is LNHDA, CDR2 SQIVND, per germline (reference sequence). Trimming left V 5 bases short and J 1 base short, with 15 bases between. The CDR3, as DNA: TGTGCCAGTAGTCCGGACAGCTTAAAATCCTACAATGAGCAGTTCTTC. It specifies CASSPDSLKSYNEQFF.

The chain uses TRBV20-1 and TRBJ2-3; 7 bases agree with TRBD1. Germline loops: CDR1 DFQATT, CDR2 SNEGSKA (reference sequence). Losses at the gene ends were 0 bases for V and 6 bases for J; bases not matched to a gene: 9. This CDR3 is built from 15 residues. The CDR3 coding sequence is TGCAGTGCTAGAGATTACGGCAGGGGGTTGGATACGCAGTATTTT. Its translation is CSARDYGRGLDTQYF.

The chain combines TRBV19 with TRBJ2-7, with D perhaps matching TRBD1 (6 bases). This CDR3 comprises 15 residues. V was pared by 5 bases and J by 0 bases, with 14 bases between. In germline, CDR1 is LNHDA, CDR2 SQIVND (reference sequence). The CDR3 nucleotides are TGTGCCAGTAGTCCCCTTGGACAGATCTCCTACGAGCAGTACTTC. Protein: CASSPLGQISYEQYF.

This clonotype was detected only once. V gene TRBV13 combines with J gene TRBJ1-6; D gene unclear. The V and J ends lost 5 bases and 9 bases respectively, with 11 bases between them. Germline CDR1 and CDR2: PRHDT and FYEKMQ (reference sequence). The CDR3 runs to 13 residues. The CDR3 protein is CASSITGASPLHF. The CDR3 nucleotides read TGTGCCAGCAGCATAACCGGAGCTTCACCCCTCCACTTT.

The chain recombines TRBV7-6 with TRBJ2-3, with TRBD2 matching 10 bases. Germline CDR1 and CDR2: SGHVS and FNYEAQ. J lost 1 base, V lost 0 bases, and 7 bases had no gene match. The CDR3 has 18 amino acids. The CDR3 region is CASSLAHSGGVGTDTQYF. As DNA, the CDR3 is TGTGCCAGCAGCTTAGCGCACAGCGGGGGGGTTGGCACAGATACGCAGTATTTT.

The gene calls are TRBV7-2 and TRBJ2-5; no clear D gene. The CDR3 length is 12 residues. Germline loops: CDR1 SGHTA, CDR2 FQGNSA. With 8 bases removed from V and 2 bases from J, the gap between germline ends came to 9 bases. CDR3 bases: TGTGCCAGCGGGTCTTTTCAAGAGACCCAGTACTTC. It yields the protein CASGSFQETQYF.

The chain has TRBV19 and TRBJ1-5, with no clear D. Germline loops: CDR1 LNHDA, CDR2 SQIVND (reference sequence). The ends were cut back, 9 bases at V and 1 base at J, with 13 bases in the middle. CDR3 length: 14 amino acids. As DNA, the CDR3 is TGTGCCAGCGCGGGGAGTAGGAGCAATCAGCCCCAGCATTTT. Amino acid sequence: CASAGSRSNQPQHF.

V is TRBV6-1 and J is TRBJ2-2, with 7 positions matching TRBD2. V dropped 6 bases and J dropped 1; count of bases not matched to a gene: 11. The length of the CDR3 is 17 residues. In germline, CDR1 is MNHNS, CDR2 SASEGT. Here the CDR3 reads CASRPFGGRENTGELFF. CDR3 nucleotides: TGTGCCAGCAGGCCTTTTGGGGGGAGGGAGAACACCGGGGAGCTGTTTTTT.

The chain has TRBV7-9 and TRBJ2-2, with 9 bases identical to TRBD2. The germline V gene has CDR1 SEHNR and CDR2 FQNEAQ (reference sequence). Trimming removed 4 bases from V and 0 bases from J; junction bases left unmatched: 3. CDR3 length equals 16 residues. Written as DNA, the CDR3 is TGTGCCAGCAGCTCGCTAGCGGGAACGAACACCGGGGAGCTGTTTTTT. Its translation: CASSSLAGTNTGELFF.

This chain joins TRBV7-2 and TRBJ1-6; D possibly corresponds to TRBD1 (6 bases). Trimming pared 2 bases from V and 5 bases from J, leaving 10 bases between. This CDR3 contains 15 residues. Germline V gives CDR1 SGHTA, CDR2 FQGNSA. This CDR3 is CASSLSRGNNSPLHF. CDR3 nucleotide sequence: TGTGCCAGCAGCTTAAGCAGGGGAAATAATTCACCCCTCCACTTT. Full variable domain (rest looked up from reference TRBV7-2 and TRBJ1-6): GAGVSQSPSNKVTEKGKDVELRCDPISGHTALYWYRQSLGQGLEFLIYFQGNSAPDKSGLPSDRFSAERTGGSVSTLTIQRTQQEDSAVYLCASSLSRGNNSPLHFGNGTRLTVT.

The chain carries TRBV7-8 and TRBJ2-5; 9 nucleotides match TRBD1. Germline assignment: CDR1 SGHVS and CDR2 FQNEAQ. V lost 5 bases and J lost 4; bases outside the gene matches: 14. The CDR3 contains 17 residues. The CDR3: CASSPKRTGAPAETQYF. The CDR3 bases are TGTGCCAGCAGCCCAAAGCGGACAGGGGCTCCGGCAGAGACCCAGTACTTC.

The V and J genes are TRBV14 and TRBJ2-7, with a possible D match to TRBD2 (6 bases). CDR1 and CDR2 (germline): SGHDN, FVKESK. The V end lost 5 bases, the J end lost 3 bases, and 14 bases lay between the germline ends. This CDR3 has 14 amino acids. Here the CDR3 DNA reads TGTGCCAGCAGCTTCGGGAGCCCCCTCTACGAGCAGTACTTC. This encodes CASSFGSPLYEQYF.